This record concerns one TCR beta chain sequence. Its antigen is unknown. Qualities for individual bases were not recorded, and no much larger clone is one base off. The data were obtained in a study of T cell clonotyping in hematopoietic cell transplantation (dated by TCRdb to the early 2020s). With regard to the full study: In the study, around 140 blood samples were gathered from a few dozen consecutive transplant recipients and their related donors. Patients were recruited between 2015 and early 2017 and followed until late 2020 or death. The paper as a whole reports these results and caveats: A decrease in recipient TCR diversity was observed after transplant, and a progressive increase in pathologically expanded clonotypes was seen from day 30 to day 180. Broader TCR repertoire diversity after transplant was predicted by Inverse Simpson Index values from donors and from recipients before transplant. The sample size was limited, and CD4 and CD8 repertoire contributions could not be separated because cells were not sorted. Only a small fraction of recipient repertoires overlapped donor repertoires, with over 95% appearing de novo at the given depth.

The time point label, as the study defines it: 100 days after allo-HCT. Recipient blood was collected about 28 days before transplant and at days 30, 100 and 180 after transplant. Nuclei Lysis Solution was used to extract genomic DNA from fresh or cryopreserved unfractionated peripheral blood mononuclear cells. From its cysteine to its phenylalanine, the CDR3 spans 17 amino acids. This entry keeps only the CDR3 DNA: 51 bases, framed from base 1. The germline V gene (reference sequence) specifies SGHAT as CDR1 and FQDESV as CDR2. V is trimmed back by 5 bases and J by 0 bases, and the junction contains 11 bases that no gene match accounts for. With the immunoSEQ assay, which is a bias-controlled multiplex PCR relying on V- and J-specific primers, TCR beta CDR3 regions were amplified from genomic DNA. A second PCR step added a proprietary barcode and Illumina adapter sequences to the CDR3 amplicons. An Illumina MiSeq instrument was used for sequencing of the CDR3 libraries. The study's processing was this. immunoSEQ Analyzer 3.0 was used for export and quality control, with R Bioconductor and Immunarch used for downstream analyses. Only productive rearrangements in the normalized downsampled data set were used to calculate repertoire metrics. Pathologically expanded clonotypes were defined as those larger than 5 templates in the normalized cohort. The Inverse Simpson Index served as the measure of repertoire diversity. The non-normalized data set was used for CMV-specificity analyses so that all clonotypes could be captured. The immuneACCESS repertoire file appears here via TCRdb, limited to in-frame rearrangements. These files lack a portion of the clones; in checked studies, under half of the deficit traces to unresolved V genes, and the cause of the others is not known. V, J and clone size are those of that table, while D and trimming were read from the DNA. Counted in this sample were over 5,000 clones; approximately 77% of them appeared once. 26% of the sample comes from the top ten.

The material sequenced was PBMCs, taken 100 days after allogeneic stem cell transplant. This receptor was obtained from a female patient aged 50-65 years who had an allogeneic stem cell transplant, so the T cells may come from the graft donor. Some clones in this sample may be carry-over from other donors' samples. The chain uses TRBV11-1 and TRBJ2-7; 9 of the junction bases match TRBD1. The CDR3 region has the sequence CASSGSGQGLTSYEQYF. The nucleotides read TGTGCCAGCAGCGGGTCAGGACAGGGGTTGACCTCCTACGAGCAGTACTTC.